This T cell receptor (beta chain) is drawn from a study of OX40 agonist ivuxolimab in advanced cancers. Using immunoSEQ multiplex PCR, the repertoire was profiled, and TCRdb retains in-frame clones only, with some absent. This table has more than 70,000 clones, about four fifths appearing once. The CDR3 contains 15 residues. V shed 5 bases and J 6 bases; nucleotides not matched to a gene: 9. Germline V CDR1 and CDR2: LNHDA, SQIVND (reference sequence). A word on this clone: Its target is unknown.

General observations from the study: Averaging showed that CD8+ T cells had more expanded clones than CD4+ did.

The sequenced sample was CD4+ or CD8+ T cells sorted from blood, obtained in a trial of the OX40 agonist ivuxolimab. The chain is built from TRBV19 and TRBJ1-5, with 8 bases aligning to TRBD1. The clonotype originates from an adult with an advanced solid tumor such as melanoma, head and neck, liver or kidney cancer. The CDR3 bases are TGTGCCAGTAGTGGACTTGGACAGGGCGGTCAGCCCCAGCATTTT. It codes for CASSGLGQGGQPQHF.